The entry that follows covers one TCR beta chain sequence. The sample originates from a study of OX40 agonist ivuxolimab in advanced cancers. For the study at large: Previous treatment with anti-PD-1, anti-PD-L1 or anti-CTLA-4 therapy was allowed; under 50% had received some.

V was cut by 5 bases and J by 10 bases, with 11 bases left in between. CDR3 length equals 11 residues. CDR1 and CDR2 from the germline V gene are SEHNR and FQNEAQ (reference sequence). The assay was immunoSEQ multiplex PCR, and TCRdb's table has in-frame clones only and misses some. The sample lists tens of thousands of clones; under 90% were seen once. The receptor was derived from an adult with an advanced solid tumor such as melanoma, head and neck, liver or kidney cancer. Material: CD4+ or CD8+ T cells sorted from blood, obtained in a trial of the OX40 agonist ivuxolimab. V gene TRBV7-9 combines with J gene TRBJ1-1; no firm D call. The DNA for the CDR3 is TGTGCCAGCAGCATCGGACGAGGAGCTTTCTTT. This gives the protein CASSIGRGAFF.